The present entry profiles one T cell receptor beta chain with its context. Its antigen is unidentified. This sample was taken from a study of cytomegalovirus exposure and HLA in healthy donors. The PCR was carried out with 60 Vbeta primers and 13 Jbeta primers. TCRdb keeps only in-frame clones here, not all; method: immunoSEQ multiplex PCR. The sample comprises under 200,000 clones, roughly 74% of which are singletons, and around 4.7% rests with the top ten. Notes on the study in general: In a later analysis, TCR association rates varied by HLA locus: DRB1 most, HLA-C fewest. Several top significant clusters appeared, in a later analysis, to be linked to common viral pathogens. Most CMV-associated TCR beta chains appeared HLA-restricted in a later analysis. In vitro checks showed that a few CMV-associated chains really do target CMV antigens.

The sample consisted of PBMCs. The receptor comes from a male donor in good health and CMV-seronegative.

Here the CDR3 reads CASMNGGQGNYQPQHF. In DNA, the CDR3 is TGTGCCAGCATGAATGGGGGACAGGGAAACTATCAGCCCCAGCATTTT. This chain uses TRBV28 with TRBJ1-5; 9 positions agree with TRBD1. Germline values: CDR1 MDHEN, CDR2 SYDVKM. The length of the CDR3 is 16 residues. With V trimmed by 7 bases and J by 5 bases, 12 bases remained unmatched. Full variable domain (missing parts from reference TRBV28 and TRBJ1-5): DVKVTQSSRYLVKRTGEKVFLECVQDMDHENMFWYRQDPGLGLRLIYFSYDVKMKEKGDIPEGYSVSREKKERFSLILESASTNQTSMYLCASMNGGQGNYQPQHFGDGTRLSIL.